This entry lists 19 T cell receptor beta chains sequenced from one sample in a study of T cell repertoires in cytomegalovirus infection. TCRdb fed the reads into MiXCR, producing one record per CDR3 protein. The data show roughly 230,000 distinct CDR3 sequences, 6% to 8% seen once. Material: PBMCs. The receptors were gathered from a human donor in good health (CMV status not recorded). Some clones in this sample may be carry-over from other donors' samples.

This clonotype was observed many times. This chain uses TRBV7-2 with TRBJ1-2, with 9 nucleotides matching TRBD1. Unmatched junction bases numbered 9, after V lost 1 base and J lost 3 bases. Germline V CDR1 and CDR2: SGHTA, FQGNSA. This CDR3 is built from 17 residues. The CDR3 protein is CASSLVNYRGPDYGYTF. CDR3 in DNA: TGTGCCAGCAGCTTAGTTAATTACAGGGGGCCTGACTATGGCTACACCTTC.

This clonotype was detected many times. The V and J genes are TRBV5-6 and TRBJ1-4; D may be TRBD1 (6 bases). CDR1 and CDR2 (germline): SGHDT, YYEEEE. V lost 0 bases to trimming and J lost 5 bases, with 14 bases between them. CDR3 length: 16 amino acids. The CDR3 loop is CASSLETGHRNEKLFF. Here the CDR3 DNA reads TGTGCCAGCAGCTTGGAGACAGGCCACAGGAATGAAAAACTGTTTTTT.

This clonotype was picked up many times. J is TRBJ2-6 and V is TRBV6-1, with no clear D. The CDR3 sequence is 15 residues long. CDR1 is MNHNS, CDR2 SASEGT, per germline. Trimming stripped 1 base from V and 1 base from J, with 5 bases between. The CDR3 is CASSEVRSGANVLTF. Written as DNA, the CDR3 is TGTGCCAGCAGTGAAGTACGGTCTGGGGCCAACGTCCTGACTTTC.

This clonotype was counted many times. The DNA for the CDR3 is TGTGCCAGCAGCCGGGACAGGTTCTACGAGCAGTACTTC. Its protein product is CASSRDRFYEQYF. The chain carries TRBV7-9 and TRBJ2-7, with 8 bases identical to TRBD1. Looked up from germline, CDR1 is SEHNR and CDR2 is FQNEAQ (reference sequence). The CDR3 is made up of 13 amino acids. V trimming: 5 bases; J trimming: 3 bases; junction bases outside the gene matches: 3.

In its sample, this clonotype was seen many times. The chain uses TRBV20-1 and TRBJ1-2; TRBD1 matches 7 bases. The CDR3 length is 13 residues. Trimming at V came to 6 bases and at J to 4 bases, leaving 8 bases not matched to a gene. Germline assignment: CDR1 DFQATT and CDR2 SNEGSKA (reference sequence). CDR3: CSASHQGGYGYTF. As DNA, the CDR3 is TGCAGTGCCAGTCATCAGGGGGGCTATGGCTACACCTTC.

This clonotype was recorded many times. The gene calls are TRBV11-2 and TRBJ2-2; D is uncertain. The V end lost 2 bases, the J end lost 5 bases, and 9 bases lay between the germline ends. Germline V gives CDR1 SGHAT, CDR2 FQNNGV. The CDR3 length is 14 residues. Here the CDR3 DNA reads TGTGCCAGCAGCTTATTGACCGATACCGGGGAGCTGTTTTTT. Translated: CASSLLTDTGELFF.

This clonotype appeared many times. The chain combines TRBV15 with TRBJ2-1, with D tentatively TRBD2 (6 bases). Trimming left V 1 base short and J 1 base short, with 11 bases between. The V gene's germline CDR1 is LNHNV and CDR2 YYDKDF (reference sequence). The CDR3 length is 16 residues. DNA of the CDR3: TGTGCCACCAGCAGAGCGCGGGACGGTTCCTACAATGAGCAGTTCTTC. Its protein is CATSRARDGSYNEQFF.

Ten or more counts support this clonotype. The V gene is TRBV20-1, the J gene TRBJ1-6; no clear D gene. The germline V and J ends were trimmed by 0 bases and 6 bases, with 12 bases remaining between them. The CDR3 sequence is 15 residues long. The V gene's germline CDR1 is DFQATT and CDR2 SNEGSKA (reference sequence). The CDR3 reads CSARDPTKGNSPLHF. CDR3 sequence (DNA): TGCAGTGCTAGAGATCCAACCAAGGGTAATTCACCCCTCCACTTT.

This clonotype has more than one count but fewer than ten. The genes are TRBV7-6 and TRBJ2-5; the D gene could be TRBD1 or TRBD2 (6 bases each). The CDR3 loop spans 14 amino acids. Trimming cost V 1 base and J 4 bases, with 10 bases left between them. Per the germline V gene, CDR1 is SGHVS and CDR2 is FNYEAQ. CDR3 in amino acids: CASSLVKGGETQYF. As DNA, the CDR3 is TGTGCCAGCAGCTTAGTTAAGGGGGGAGAGACCCAGTACTTC.

This clonotype showed up many times. The V call is TRBV4-1, the J call TRBJ1-4; unclear D gene. The germline gives CDR1 MGHRA, CDR2 YSYEKL. V lost 1 base, J lost 3 bases, and 12 bases lay in between. The CDR3 runs 16 residues. The CDR3, as DNA: TGCGCCAGCAGCCAAGTAGGAGGACGTGCTAATGAAAAACTGTTTTTT. It encodes CASSQVGGRANEKLFF.

This clonotype was observed at least ten times. V usage is TRBV29-1 and J usage is TRBJ1-2; no firm D call. The V gene lost 5 bases and the J gene lost 0 bases, with 16 bases spanning the gap. Germline V CDR1 and CDR2: SQVTM, ANQGSEA. The CDR3 totals 15 residues. Here the CDR3 DNA reads TGCAGCGTTTACAGCTACCAAGAGGCTAACTATGGCTACACCTTC. Protein product: CSVYSYQEANYGYTF.

This clonotype was seen many times. The rearrangement uses TRBV19 and TRBJ2-6, with D perhaps matching TRBD1 (6 bases). The germline CDR1 and CDR2 sequences are LNHDA and SQIVND (reference sequence). V lost 5 bases to trimming and J lost 1 base, with 18 bases between them. This CDR3 contains 18 residues. In nucleotides, the CDR3 is TGTGCCAGTAGTTACCTGGTACAGGGCCCGTCTGGGGCCAACGTCCTGACTTTC. Its translation is CASSYLVQGPSGANVLTF.

This clonotype has a count of ten or more. The rearrangement uses TRBV6-2 or TRBV6-3 and TRBJ2-1; D call uncertain. The V and J ends lost 0 bases and 8 bases respectively, with 5 bases between them. The CDR3 runs 12 residues. Germline CDR1 reads MNHEY; CDR2 reads SVGEGT. CDR3 nucleotide sequence: TGTGCCAGCAGTTACTCGTCCCATGAGCAGTTCTTC. This translates into CASSYSSHEQFF.

This clonotype was counted at least ten times. The chain carries TRBV6-2 or TRBV6-3 and TRBJ1-1; D is possibly TRBD1 (5 bases). The CDR3 sequence is 16 residues long. V was cut by 6 bases and J by 4 bases, with 21 bases left in between. The germline gives CDR1 MNHEY, CDR2 SVGEGT. CDR3 sequence: CASRRSRGVGGTEAFF. The CDR3 coding sequence is TGTGCCAGCAGGCGGTCGCGGGGGGTGGGGGGCACTGAAGCTTTCTTT.

At least ten counts were recorded for this clonotype. The chain has TRBV29-1 and TRBJ2-7; D gene ambiguous. Germline V gene lookup returns CDR1 SQVTM and CDR2 ANQGSEA. V was trimmed by 7 bases and J by 6 bases, leaving 13 bases between them. This CDR3 contains 11 residues. CDR3 in amino acids: CSALITPEQYF. DNA for the CDR3: TGCAGCGCTCTTATAACCCCCGAGCAGTACTTC.

This clonotype was seen many times. The chain employs TRBV5-4 and TRBJ1-1; tentative D call: TRBD1 (6 bases). The CDR3 runs 15 residues. V was clipped by 5 bases and J by 0 bases, with 14 bases between them. CDR1 is SGHNT and CDR2 is YYREEE in the germline V gene (reference sequence). The CDR3, as DNA: TGTGCCAGCAGGGCCGGGACACTCATGAACACTGAAGCTTTCTTT. Amino acid sequence: CASRAGTLMNTEAFF.

This clonotype showed up just a few times. The V gene is TRBV7-9, the J gene TRBJ2-5; D call uncertain. Germline CDR1 SEHNR, CDR2 FQNEAQ (reference sequence). Trimming pared 6 bases from V and 3 bases from J, leaving 11 bases between. This CDR3 is 13 amino acids long. The CDR3 DNA reads as TGTGCCAGCAGACCCGGCGCAGAAGAGACCCAGTACTTC. Protein: CASRPGAEETQYF. Filled out from reference TRBV7-9 and TRBJ2-5, the complete variable domain reads DTGVSQNPRHKITKRGQNVTFRCDPISEHNRLYWYRQTLGQGPEFLTYFQNEAQLEKSRLLSDRFSAERPKGSFSTLEIQRTEQGDSAMYLCASRPGAEETQYFGPGTRLLVL.

This sequence joins TRBV20-1 and TRBJ2-7, with D tentatively TRBD1 or TRBD2 (6 bases each). The CDR3 length is 13 residues. Germline lookup yields CDR1 DFQATT and CDR2 SNEGSKA (reference sequence). Trimming left V 6 bases short and J 7 bases short, with 19 bases between. CDR3: CSALEEGDREQYF. The CDR3 DNA sequence: TGCAGTGCCTTAGAGGAGGGGGACCGAGAGCAGTACTTC.

This chain's CDR3 is CASSFSQLTGTYEQYF. The CDR3 region has the DNA TGTGCCAGCAGTTTTAGCCAGCTTACAGGGACCTACGAGCAGTACTTC. The V gene is TRBV27, the J gene TRBJ2-7; maybe TRBD1 (6 bases). The CDR3 contains 16 residues. V lost 3 bases, J lost 2 bases, and 17 bases lay in between. Germline assignment: CDR1 MNHEY and CDR2 SMNVEV (reference sequence).